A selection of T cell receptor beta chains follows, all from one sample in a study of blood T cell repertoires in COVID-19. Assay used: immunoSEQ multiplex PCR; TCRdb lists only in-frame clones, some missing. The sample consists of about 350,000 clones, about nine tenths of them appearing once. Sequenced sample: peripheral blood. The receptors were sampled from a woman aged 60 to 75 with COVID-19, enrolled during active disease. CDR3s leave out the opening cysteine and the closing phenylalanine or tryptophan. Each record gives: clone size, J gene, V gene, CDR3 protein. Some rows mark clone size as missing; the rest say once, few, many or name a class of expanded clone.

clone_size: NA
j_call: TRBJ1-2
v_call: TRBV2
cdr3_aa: ASSESLGQGYGYT

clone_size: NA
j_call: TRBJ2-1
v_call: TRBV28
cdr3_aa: ASSFRTLSYNEQF

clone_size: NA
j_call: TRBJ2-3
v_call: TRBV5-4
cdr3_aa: ASSLWGGGDTQY

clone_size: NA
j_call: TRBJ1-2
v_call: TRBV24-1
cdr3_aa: ATSDSGWGGYT

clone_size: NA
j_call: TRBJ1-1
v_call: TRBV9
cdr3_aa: ASSAGREVGTEAF

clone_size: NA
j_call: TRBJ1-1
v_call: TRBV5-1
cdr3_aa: AGSLYERGTEAF

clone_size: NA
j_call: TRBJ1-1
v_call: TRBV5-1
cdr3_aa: ASSLEEGTEAF

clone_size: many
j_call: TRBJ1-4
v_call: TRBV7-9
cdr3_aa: ASSLGGTGSDEKLF

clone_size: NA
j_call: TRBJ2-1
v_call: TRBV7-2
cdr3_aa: ARGKGQPSSYNEQF

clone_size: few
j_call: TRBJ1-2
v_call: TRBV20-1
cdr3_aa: SARFRQGDT

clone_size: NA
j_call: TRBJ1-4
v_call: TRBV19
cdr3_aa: ASRRGHATNEKLF

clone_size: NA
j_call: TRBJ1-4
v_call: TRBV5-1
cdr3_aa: ASSGQGAGNEKLF

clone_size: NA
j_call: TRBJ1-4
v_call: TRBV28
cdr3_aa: ASSSRTGLNEKLF

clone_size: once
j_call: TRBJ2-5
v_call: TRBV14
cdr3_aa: ASSQPGSSETQY

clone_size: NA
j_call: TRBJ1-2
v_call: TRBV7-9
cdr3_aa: ASGREPHGYT

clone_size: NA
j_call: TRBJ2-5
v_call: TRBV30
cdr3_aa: AWSTTSGGATQY

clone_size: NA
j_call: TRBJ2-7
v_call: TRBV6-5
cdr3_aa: ASRQTGNYEQY

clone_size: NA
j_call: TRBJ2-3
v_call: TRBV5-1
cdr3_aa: ASSWDRVDTDTQY